These T cell receptor beta chains were read from a single sample in a study of cytomegalovirus exposure and HLA in healthy donors. Profiled with immunoSEQ multiplex PCR; TCRdb holds only in-frame clones, not every one. This table has about 150,000 clones, about 80% appearing once. Sequenced input: PBMCs. All receptors come from a woman aged 30 to 39 in good health and CMV-seronegative. The conserved cysteine and the conserved F or W are not part of the CDR3 here.

J gene,V gene,CDR3 protein
TRBJ2-3,TRBV29-1,SVGGTPSTDTQY
TRBJ1-5,TRBV6-5,ASSATGYSNQPQH
TRBJ1-2,TRBV5-6,ASSLAGQGLGNYGYT
TRBJ2-5,TRBV27,ASSVYSGGKETQY
TRBJ1-1,TRBV9,ASSETPADYTEAF
TRBJ1-3,TRBV7-9,ASTSRDSGNTIY
TRBJ1-4,TRBV5-1,ASSLQDEKLF
TRBJ1-2,TRBV5-6,ASSFGPSVNYGYT
TRBJ1-3,TRBV5-4,ASRTTGEGNTIY
TRBJ1-1,TRBV19,ASSIGLRNTEAF
TRBJ2-7,TRBV5-1,ASSSDRVSNEQY
TRBJ2-2,TRBV5-1,ASSYTNTGELF
TRBJ1-5,TRBV29-1,SVAVADNQPQH
TRBJ1-5,TRBV9,ASSPTGWGGLDQPQH
TRBJ2-7,TRBV27,ASSLSWRPSYEQY
TRBJ2-1,TRBV5-6,ASSLALRGDNEQF
TRBJ1-1,TRBV19,ASKNRGLTEAF
TRBJ2-1,TRBV5-1,ASSSFGLAGENSYNEQF
TRBJ1-2,TRBV5-1,ASRRSGDRGYT
TRBJ1-1,TRBV9,ASSGYRGEAF
TRBJ1-5,TRBV6-5,ASSNRGNNQPQH
TRBJ2-1,TRBV10-1,ASSRLAGSSYNEQF
TRBJ1-2,TRBV10-3,AITPEGSDYGYT
TRBJ1-2,TRBV28,ASSSGVYSNYGYT
TRBJ2-2,TRBV6-5,ASRQQGATGELF
TRBJ1-1,TRBV2,ATLNTEAF
TRBJ2-6,TRBV5-1,ASSFPGTGGPGANVLT
TRBJ2-1,TRBV30,AWSPRDNEQF
TRBJ1-6,TRBV7-3,ASSEGSAGNSPLH
TRBJ1-2,TRBV11-1,ASSRTADGYT
TRBJ2-1,TRBV4-3,ASSQDTGGNEQF
TRBJ1-1,TRBV5-1,ASSPPGTGNTEAF
TRBJ1-1,TRBV7-2,ASSLGGTQLEAF
TRBJ2-5,TRBV11-3,ASSLGHSGGDPTQY
TRBJ1-4,TRBV6-1,ASSEVRGEKLF
TRBJ2-7,TRBV6-5,ASSYGTGTYEQY
TRBJ1-5,TRBV21-1,ASSSVGQVGQPQH
TRBJ2-7,TRBV6-1,ASGALRSYEQY
TRBJ2-4,TRBV10-3,AISESTPGAKNIQY
TRBJ1-1,TRBV6-5,ASSYLPNTEAF
TRBJ2-7,TRBV5-6,ASSLDDWAYEQY
TRBJ2-2,TRBV5-1,ASSLTSGGPANTGELF
TRBJ1-6,TRBV5-1,ASSPPSPNSPLH
TRBJ1-2,TRBV13,ASSFVGSGYT
TRBJ2-3,TRBV29-1,SVEAGGTPYTDTQY
TRBJ1-1,TRBV29-1,SVEEAGWGTEAF
TRBJ1-6,TRBV12-5,ASGISGQGDSPLH
TRBJ2-1,TRBV7-2,ASSLARGNEQF
TRBJ2-1,TRBV6-1,ASSDEAYNEQF
TRBJ2-3,TRBV19,ASSMSGGDTQY
TRBJ1-2,TRBV4-1,ASSQDLTGTLDGYT
TRBJ2-1,TRBV9,ASSLSGGAYNEQF
TRBJ2-5,TRBV5-4,ASSFGGLGFQETQY
TRBJ2-7,TRBV7-9,ASARQGTTYEQY
-,TRBV9,ASSVEGGPDYEQY
TRBJ1-3,TRBV9,ASSVGGGPGGNTIY
TRBJ2-3,TRBV2,ASSGTGLSGTQY
TRBJ1-5,TRBV27,ASSPGQGSQPQH
TRBJ2-3,TRBV5-1,ASSPALAGAPDTQY
TRBJ2-2,TRBV9,ASSVAGGRTGELF